This passage covers 29 T cell receptor beta chains from one sample sequenced in a study of blood T cells in healthy people across ages. The use of a sample-barcoded 5' primer and a J-beta primer mix characterized a second PCR of 7 to 11 cycles. TCRdb fed the 5' RACE reads into MiXCR, producing one record per CDR3 protein. The sample has about 1.7 million distinct CDR3 sequences, over 25% seen once. Material: blood. The receptors come from a woman under 40 in good health.

This clonotype has ten or more counts. The genes are TRBV5-4 and TRBJ2-1; no definite D call. V was clipped by 1 base and J by 5 bases, with 7 bases between them. This CDR3 has 13 amino acids. Germline assignment: CDR1 SGHNT and CDR2 YYREEE (reference sequence). The CDR3: CASSLTANNEQFF. CDR3 sequence (DNA): TGTGCCAGCAGCTTGACAGCTAACAATGAGCAGTTCTTC.

This clonotype was counted ten times or more. The chain links TRBV20-1 to TRBJ2-3; D remains ambiguous. The germline V gene has CDR1 DFQATT and CDR2 SNEGSKA (reference sequence). This CDR3 is built from 14 residues. V lost 4 bases, J lost 0 bases, and 11 bases lay in between. DNA of the CDR3: TGCAGTGCTACGTGGGATGGGAGCACAGATACGCAGTATTTT. This sequence encodes CSATWDGSTDTQYF.

About this clonotype: A much more abundant neighbour one base away suggests this may be a read error. This chain connects TRBV7-6 to TRBJ2-5, with no clear D. V dropped 5 bases and J dropped 4 bases, with 17 bases sitting between them. The CDR3 loop spans 15 amino acids. Germline loops: CDR1 SGHVS, CDR2 FNYEAQ. The CDR3 loop reads CASSVRAELGETQYF. The CDR3 DNA sequence: TGTGCCAGCAGCGTACGAGCTGAGTTGGGAGAGACCCAGTACTTC.

This sequence joins TRBV12-5 and TRBJ2-3; the D is unclear. With 6 bases removed from V and 5 bases from J, the gap between germline ends came to 12 bases. The CDR3 consists of 13 residues. Germline CDR1 and CDR2: LGHNT and FRNRAP. CDR3 in amino acids: CASGPSERDTQYF. The CDR3, as DNA: TGTGCTAGTGGCCCTTCGGAGAGAGATACGCAGTATTTT.

On this clonotype: One base away lies a much larger clone, so this may be a sequencing read error. The missing conserved phenylalanine or tryptophan at the end of this CDR3 makes a read error likely. The rearrangement links TRBV12-3 or TRBV12-4 to TRBJ2-7; weak D call: TRBD2 (6 bases). V was pared by 10 bases and J by 2 bases, with 18 bases between. There are 14 residues in the CDR3. CDR3 loop: CATGKGRTTYEQYS. The CDR3 bases are TGTGCCACTGGGAAAGGGAGGACCACCTACGAGCAGTACTCC.

A note on this clonotype: A clone one base away is much larger, so this may be a read error. The chain uses TRBV7-6 and TRBJ2-3, with D possibly being TRBD2 (6 bases). The V gene's germline CDR1 is SGHVS and CDR2 FNYEAQ. With 4 bases removed from V and 1 base from J, the gap between germline ends came to 9 bases. The CDR3 runs to 14 residues. DNA for the CDR3: TGTGCCAGCAGCTCTTGCGGGGGCACAGATACGCAGTATTTT. Translation: CASSSCGGTDTQYF.

The V gene is TRBV15, the J gene TRBJ1-3, with D maybe TRBD1 (5 bases). Deletions cut 0 bases from V and 3 bases from J, with 15 bases between. The CDR3 consists of 17 residues. Germline V CDR1 and CDR2: LNHNV, YYDKDF (reference sequence). CDR3 nucleotides: TGTGCCACCAGCAGAGACCGGGGCGCCGGGATTGGAAACACCATATATTTT. Translation gives CATSRDRGAGIGNTIYF.

V usage is TRBV7-2 and J usage is TRBJ2-4; TRBD2 is a possible D gene (6 bases). This CDR3 is built from 14 residues. V dropped 5 bases and J dropped 9 bases, with 17 bases sitting between them. Per germline, CDR1 SGHTA and CDR2 FQGNSA. For the CDR3, the DNA is TGTGCCAGCAGCCCGATGACTAGTTCAGGCATTCAGTACTTC. It specifies CASSPMTSSGIQYF.

The chain links TRBV5-1 to TRBJ2-3; maybe TRBD2 (6 bases). V was pared by 0 bases and J by 4 bases, with 12 bases between. The V gene's germline CDR1 is SGHRS and CDR2 YFSETQ. There are 15 residues in the CDR3. DNA of the CDR3: TGCGCCAGCAGCTTGGGTGCTAGCGACGCAGATACGCAGTATTTT. Its translation is CASSLGASDADTQYF. The variable domain in full, with the rest retrieved from reference TRBV5-1 and TRBJ2-3, is KAGVTQTPRYLIKTRGQQVTLSCSPISGHRSVSWYQQTPGQGLQFLFEYFSETQRNKGNFPGRFSGRQFSNSRSEMNVSTLELGDSALYLCASSLGASDADTQYFGPGTRLTVL.

In nucleotides, the CDR3 is TGCAGCGTTGAAGCGGGGTCTAGCGGGAGGGATGAGCAGTTCTTC. Residues: CSVEAGSSGRDEQFF. The chain is built from TRBV29-1 and TRBJ2-1; TRBD2 matches 12 bases. The V and J ends lost 1 base and 8 bases, in that order; junction bases with no gene match: 6. The germline CDR1 and CDR2 sequences are SQVTM and ANQGSEA. The CDR3 has 15 amino acids.

This clonotype was seen a few times. The V gene is TRBV28, the J gene TRBJ2-4; possibly TRBD1 or TRBD2 for D (6 bases each). The CDR3 covers 14 residues. Per germline, CDR1 MDHEN and CDR2 SYDVKM. Between the trimmed V and J ends, which lost 9 bases and 1 base, there was a span of 13 bases. DNA of the CDR3: TGTGCCAGTACCGGAGGGGGGGCCAAAAACATTCAGTACTTC. Translation: CASTGGGAKNIQYF.

The chain carries TRBV14 and TRBJ1-3, with 8 bases fitting TRBD1. The CDR3 spans 15 residues. The ends lost 5 bases at V and 2 bases at J; junction bases unmatched: 5. The germline CDR1 and CDR2 sequences are SGHDN and FVKESK. Here the CDR3 reads CASSRRDRPGNTIYF. The CDR3 DNA is TGTGCCAGCAGCAGACGGGACAGGCCTGGAAACACCATATATTTT.

This clonotype has more than one count but fewer than ten. This chain uses TRBV12-3 or TRBV12-4 with TRBJ2-7; D may be TRBD2 (7 bases). V lost 3 bases to trimming and J lost 6 bases, with 15 bases between them. The CDR3 length is 14 residues. The CDR3 reads CASSFSGGASEQYF. The CDR3, as DNA: TGTGCCAGCAGTTTTTCGGGGGGCGCGTCCGAGCAGTACTTC.

CDR3 sequence reads: CASNSVRNYGYTF. For the CDR3, the DNA is TGTGCCAGCAATTCGGTCAGGAACTATGGCTACACCTTC. This rearrangement joins TRBV2 to TRBJ1-2; no definite D call. The CDR3 is 13 residues long. CDR1 and CDR2 from the germline V gene are SNHLY and FYNNEI. Between the trimmed V and J ends, which lost 7 bases and 2 bases, there was a span of 11 bases.

This clonotype was observed a handful of times. This chain connects TRBV29-1 to TRBJ1-2, with unresolved D. The CDR3 runs 12 residues. Germline loops: CDR1 SQVTM, CDR2 ANQGSEA. V shed 1 base and J shed 9 bases, with 12 bases lying between them. The CDR3 loop reads CSVEAARGSYTF. CDR3 DNA sequence: TGCAGCGTTGAAGCTGCCCGAGGAAGCTACACCTTC.

This clonotype has more than one count but fewer than ten. V gene TRBV10-3 combines with J gene TRBJ2-2; D ambiguous. Trimming removed 2 bases at V and 2 bases at J, with 12 bases between. The CDR3 contains 16 residues. Germline-derived CDR1 and CDR2 are ENHRY and SYGVKD. The CDR3 DNA sequence: TGTGCCATCAGTGAGACGGGTGAAATAAACACCGGGGAGCTGTTTTTT. Protein: CAISETGEINTGELFF.

This sequence joins TRBV15 and TRBJ2-3; 7 bases fit TRBD2. This CDR3 comprises 15 residues. Trimming at V came to 8 bases and at J to 0 bases, leaving 8 bases not matched to a gene. Per the germline V gene, CDR1 is LNHNV and CDR2 is YYDKDF (reference sequence). The CDR3 DNA reads as TGTGCCACCGACGCCGGCGGGAGAAGCACAGATACGCAGTATTTT. Translated, it gives CATDAGGRSTDTQYF.

The rearrangement joins TRBV12-3 or TRBV12-4 to TRBJ2-3; TRBD2 might be the D (6 bases). V lost 10 bases to trimming and J lost 4 bases, with 15 bases between them. This CDR3 contains 13 residues. The CDR3 loop is CATGGVVPDTQYF. CDR3 bases: TGTGCCACGGGCGGGGTGGTACCAGATACGCAGTATTTT.

A word on this clonotype: A junction boundary mismatches the germline segment, possibly from a read error. The rearrangement joins TRBV28 to TRBJ2-3, with no clear D. There are 15 residues in the CDR3. Per the germline V gene, CDR1 is MDHEN and CDR2 is SYDVKM. CDR3 in DNA: TGTGTCAGCAGTTTGTTGGCCGAAAGAACAGATACGCAGTATTTT. Protein sequence: CVSSLLAERTDTQYF.

This rearrangement joins TRBV5-1 to TRBJ2-4; 7 bases fit TRBD2. The end of the DNA is better explained by TRBJ2-7, so the J call may be wrong. Germline V lookup: CDR1 SGHRS, CDR2 YFSETQ. This CDR3 is 15 amino acids long. CDR3 bases: TGCGCCAGCAGCCCGGGGACTACCACAACCTACGAGCAGTACTTC. Its translation: CASSPGTTTTYEQYF.

The chain combines TRBV12-3 or TRBV12-4 with TRBJ1-1; 7 bases are a match to TRBD1. J was trimmed by 5 bases and V by 8 bases; bases with no gene match: 8. This CDR3 is 13 amino acids long. The CDR3: CASRDEGATEAFF. CDR3 DNA: TGTGCCAGCCGGGACGAGGGGGCGACTGAAGCTTTCTTT.

This clonotype was seen only a few times. This sequence joins TRBV20-1 and TRBJ2-1, with 14 nucleotides matching TRBD2. Trimming took 0 bases from V and 2 from J; bases not matched to a gene: 12. This CDR3 spans 20 amino acids. Germline V gives CDR1 DFQATT, CDR2 SNEGSKA (reference sequence). CDR3 in DNA: TGCAGTGCTAGAGACCCCACCGGGACTAGCGGGAGTAGGGCCTACAATGAGCAGTTCTTC. The encoded protein is CSARDPTGTSGSRAYNEQFF.

The chain links TRBV20-1 to TRBJ2-7, with 11 bases fitting TRBD1. After removal of 6 bases from V and 3 bases from J, the junction contained 7 bases not matched to a gene. Germline V lookup: CDR1 DFQATT, CDR2 SNEGSKA (reference sequence). The CDR3 consists of 14 residues. The DNA for the CDR3 is TGCAGTGCCATCGGACAGGGGGCCCACTACGAGCAGTACTTC. Amino acids: CSAIGQGAHYEQYF.

CDR3 sequence reads: CASSGQSFQETQFF. The CDR3 DNA follows: TGCGCCAGCAGCGGACAGAGCTTCCAAGAGACCCAGTTCTTC. The chain employs TRBV4-1 and TRBJ2-1; D is perhaps TRBD1 (6 bases). The CDR3 is 14 amino acids. Per the germline V gene, CDR1 is MGHRA and CDR2 is YSYEKL. V was trimmed by 5 bases and J by 13 bases, leaving 21 bases between them.

The sample holds a few counts of this clonotype. The rearrangement links TRBV6-6 to TRBJ2-5; D may be TRBD1 or TRBD2 (7 bases each). CDR1 and CDR2 from the germline V gene are MNHNY and SVGAGI (reference sequence). This CDR3 has 15 residues. Trimming took off 5 bases at V and 3 bases at J, with 16 bases between the two ends. CDR3 DNA sequence: TGTGCCAGCAGTGGGGCAGGGGGGGCTGAAGAGACCCAGTACTTC. This codes for CASSGAGGAEETQYF.

This clonotype was found many times. The chain has TRBV28 and TRBJ2-7; TRBD2 matches at 7 bases. V shed 6 bases, J shed 4 bases, and the junction held 12 bases outside the gene matches. Germline CDR1 MDHEN, CDR2 SYDVKM. CDR3 length: 15 residues. CDR3 nucleotides: TGTGCCAGCAGCCTCCGACTAGCTGAGGGGTACGAGCAGTACTTC. Its protein product is CASSLRLAEGYEQYF. The full variable domain, in which reference TRBV28 and TRBJ2-7 provide the parts outside the CDR3, is DVKVTQSSRYLVKRTGEKVFLECVQDMDHENMFWYRQDPGLGLRLIYFSYDVKMKEKGDIPEGYSVSREKKERFSLILESASTNQTSMYLCASSLRLAEGYEQYFGPGTRLTVT.

The CDR3 nucleotides are TGTGCCAGTAGTATAGACCCCTCTCCAGAGACCCAGTACTTC. This sequence encodes CASSIDPSPETQYF. V is TRBV19 and J is TRBJ2-5; no clear D gene. The germline CDR1 and CDR2 sequences are LNHDA and SQIVND (reference sequence). The CDR3 contains 14 residues. V shed 0 bases and J shed 4 bases, with 9 bases lying between them.

This clonotype was seen many times. This chain joins TRBV20-1 and TRBJ2-7; a possible D gene is TRBD2 (5 bases). The CDR3 loop spans 15 amino acids. Germline V gene sequence: CDR1 DFQATT, CDR2 SNEGSKA (reference sequence). This chain's CDR3 is CSAKPSTGTRYEQYF. The CDR3 DNA reads TGCAGCGCAAAGCCCTCAACGGGAACTCGCTACGAGCAGTACTTC.

To note about this clonotype: This may come from a read error, since a much larger clone is one base off. The chain couples TRBV7-6 to TRBJ2-6; 7 bases map to TRBD1. The CDR3 runs to 18 residues. In germline, CDR1 is SGHVS, CDR2 FNYEAQ. The CDR3 region is CASRGPGTDNSGANVRTF. The CDR3 DNA follows: TGTGCCAGCAGAGGCCCCGGGACAGATAACTCTGGGGCCAACGTCCGGACTTTC.